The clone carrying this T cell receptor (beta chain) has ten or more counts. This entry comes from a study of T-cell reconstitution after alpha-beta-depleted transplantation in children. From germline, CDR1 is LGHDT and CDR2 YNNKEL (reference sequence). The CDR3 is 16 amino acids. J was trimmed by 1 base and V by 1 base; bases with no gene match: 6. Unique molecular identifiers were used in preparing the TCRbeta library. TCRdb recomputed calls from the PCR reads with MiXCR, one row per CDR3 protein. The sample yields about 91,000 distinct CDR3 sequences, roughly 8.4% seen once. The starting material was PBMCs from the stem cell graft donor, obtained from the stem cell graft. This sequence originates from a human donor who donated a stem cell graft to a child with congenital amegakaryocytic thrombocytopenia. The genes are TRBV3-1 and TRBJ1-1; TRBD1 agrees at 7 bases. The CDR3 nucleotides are TGTGCCAGCAGCCAAGGTTTGGGGACAGCGAACACTGAAGCTTTCTTT. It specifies CASSQGLGTANTEAFF.